What follows is one TCR beta chain and its context. Its antigen remains unidentified. No base qualities exist here, and no much larger clone lies one base off it. Libraries were built with the immunoSEQ multiplex PCR assay. TCR beta CDR3 sequencing was performed on DNA from the cultured, isolated CD4+ T cells. The original pipeline was this. Non-productive TCR sequences were discarded, and reads were trimmed to the CDR3 region, with only CDR3s of 7 or more amino acids retained. The MANAFEST web app was used to pick out antigen-specific clonotypes by comparing their expansion in peptide wells with that in reference cultures. For clones to be considered positive, expansion at FDR<0.05 versus reference and all other wells, an odds ratio above 5, and a frequency above 0.1% in two replicate wells were required. Cross-reactive clonotypes were defined as significantly expanded in SARS-CoV-2 spike wells and in at least one common cold coronavirus spike condition. CDR3 similarity was assessed by Levenshtein distance with the stringdist R package, and unrooted trees were built with ape in R 3.6.1. TCRdb stores this immuneACCESS table with in-frame sequences only. Part of the clones is absent; in the studies checked, under half of the shortfall reflects unresolved V genes, and no reason is known for the rest. V and J calls and clone size follow that table, whereas D and trimming were derived from the DNA. The sample includes roughly 30,000 clones, with 55% to 85% observed a single time. The top ten clones comprise approximately 30% of the sample.

This sample stems from a study of vaccination effects on CD4 cells after COVID-19 (dated by TCRdb to between 2022 and 2023). Notes on the research overall: Participants received two doses of either the BNT162b2 or the mRNA-1273 mRNA SARS-CoV-2 vaccine. In the study, cultures from other donors were sequenced using the Oncomine TCR Beta short-read assay on an Illumina iSeq 100. Altogether, roughly 10 COVID-19 convalescent patients and a handful of SARS-CoV-2-naive healthy vaccine recipients made up the full study. SARS-CoV-2 spike-specific CD4+ TCR repertoires were compared before and after mRNA vaccination in COVID-19 convalescent patients and in infection-naive vaccine recipients.

Beyond this particular receptor, the publication reports: Clones induced by infection and clones induced by vaccination both contracted markedly at late timepoints after vaccination, which fits with T cell responses waning over time. Among healthy vaccine recipients, nearly all vaccine-induced clones were SARS-CoV-2 mono-reactive, and only 1 of 255 was cross-reactive with common cold coronaviruses. Only a small number of convalescent patients were included, and no early post-infection timepoints were available, which limited the study.

To identify antigen-specific CD4+ T cell clonotypes by their expansion, the ViraFEST assay first stimulated PBMC with viral peptide pools and then applied TCR sequencing. After roughly 11 days of culture, CD4+ T cells were isolated with the EasySep CD4+ T cell isolation kit. The absence of prior SARS-CoV-2 infection in healthy vaccine recipients was confirmed by negative nucleocapsid antibodies before and after vaccination. Approximately 2 million PBMC per well were cultured in IMDM with approximately 5% human AB serum, 7.5 to 10 IU/ml IL-2 and gentamicin, plus 10 ug/ml peptides. On days 3 and 7, half of the culture medium was replaced with fresh IL-2-containing medium. Each peptide stimulation condition was cultured in triplicate wells unless otherwise noted. Using Ficoll-Paque Plus gradient centrifugation, PBMC were separated from whole blood and then either used fresh or cryopreserved at -140C. Overlapping peptide pools spanned the spike proteins of SARS-CoV-2 and the common cold coronaviruses HCoV-NL63, HCoV-OC43 and HCoV-229E. The QIAamp micro DNA kit was used to extract genomic DNA from the cultured CD4+ T cells.

From the cysteine up to the phenylalanine, the CDR3 has a length of 13 residues. Of all the DNA, just the CDR3 is kept, 39 bases in frame from base 1. Germline trimming amounts to 5 bases on V and 9 bases on J, with 6 as the count of junction bases outside the gene matches. For CDR1 and CDR2, the germline V gene (reference sequence) lists MNHEY and SMNVEV. This TCR derives from a human donor who received a COVID-19 vaccine. Source: CD4+ T cells from PBMCs cultured with HCoV-OC43 spike peptides, taken before COVID-19 vaccination. The label giving this sample's cell subset or site can be read as: HCoV-OC43 spike overlapping peptide pool stimulation. The V and J segments used are TRBV27 and TRBJ1-2; 10 bases in the junction line up with TRBD1. The sequence in DNA is TGTGCCAGCAGTCCCCGGGACAGGGGTAGCTACACCTTC. This sequence encodes CASSPRDRGSYTF.